The 22 T cell receptor beta chains below were found in one sample sequenced in a study of cytomegalovirus exposure and HLA in healthy donors. Using immunoSEQ multiplex PCR, the repertoire was profiled, and TCRdb retains in-frame clones only, with some absent. Found here are approximately 120,000 clones, roughly nine tenths of them singletons; the top ten hold 1.1%. The sequencing input was PBMCs. The source of these receptors is a woman between 18 and 29 years old in good health and CMV-seronegative.

The V and J genes are TRBV28 and TRBJ2-1, with unresolved D. The V and J ends lost 7 bases and 7 bases respectively, with 14 bases between them. Germline V gene lookup returns CDR1 MDHEN and CDR2 SYDVKM. This CDR3 has 13 residues. CDR3 DNA: TGTGCCAGCAATCCCCGGGTCGAAAATGAGCAGTTCTTC. This codes for CASNPRVENEQFF.

The CDR3 sequence is CASSWGANDQPQHF. CDR3 nucleotide sequence: TGTGCCAGCAGCTGGGGCGCGAATGATCAGCCCCAGCATTTT. This chain uses TRBV2 with TRBJ1-5, with D perhaps TRBD1 (5 bases). CDR3 size: 14 residues. Per germline, CDR1 SNHLY and CDR2 FYNNEI. Trimming removed 6 bases from V and 5 bases from J, with 14 bases in between.

The rearrangement joins TRBV7-2 to TRBJ2-2; a possible D gene is TRBD1 (5 bases). The CDR3 consists of 14 residues. Deletions cut 3 bases from V and 2 bases from J, with 7 bases between. Germline CDR1 is SGHTA and CDR2 is FQGNSA. CDR3 sequence (DNA): TGTGCCAGCAGCTTCAGGACAAACACCGGGGAGCTGTTTTTT. Translation gives CASSFRTNTGELFF.

V is TRBV11-3 and J is TRBJ2-7; no definite D call. Trimming removed 1 base at V and 5 bases at J, with 12 bases between. This CDR3 comprises 14 residues. Germline CDR1 SGHNT, CDR2 YENEEA. For the CDR3, the DNA is TGTGCCAGCAGCTTAGCGCTCGGTTCCCACGAGCAGTACTTC. Protein product: CASSLALGSHEQYF.

V and J are TRBV18 and TRBJ2-5; TRBD2 matches at 9 bases. Unmatched junction bases numbered 7, after V lost 4 bases and J lost 4 bases. The CDR3 is 15 residues long. CDR1 is KGHSH and CDR2 is LQKENI in the germline V gene. This CDR3 is CASSLLGLASETQYF. The DNA of the CDR3 is TGTGCCAGCTCACTCTTGGGACTAGCCTCAGAGACCCAGTACTTC.

The rearrangement uses TRBV27 and TRBJ2-1, with a possible D match to TRBD1 (5 bases). This CDR3 contains 13 residues. Germline CDR1 is MNHEY and CDR2 is SMNVEV (reference sequence). Trimming took off 5 bases at V and 4 bases at J, with 9 bases between the two ends. The CDR3 loop reads CASSLDTYNEQFF. The CDR3 DNA is TGTGCCAGCAGTCTGGACACGTACAATGAGCAGTTCTTC.

The chain recombines TRBV7-8 with TRBJ2-7; 10 bases are shared with TRBD2. The CDR3 totals 15 residues. After removal of 5 bases from V and 3 bases from J, the junction contained 7 bases not matched to a gene. Germline-derived CDR1 and CDR2 are SGHVS and FQNEAQ. The CDR3 DNA sequence: TGTGCCAGCAGCCTTGGTGCTAGCGGGAGCTACGAGCAGTACTTC. Its translation: CASSLGASGSYEQYF. The complete variable domain, with remaining parts taken from reference TRBV7-8 and TRBJ2-7, reads GAGVSQSPRYKVAKRGQDVALRCDPISGHVSLFWYQQALGQGPEFLTYFQNEAQLDKSGLPSDRFFAERPEGSVSTLKIQRTQQEDSAVYLCASSLGASGSYEQYFGPGTRLTVT.

Remarks on this clone: Other DNA sequences in this specimen translate into the identical CDR3. The chain recombines TRBV9 with TRBJ2-5; the D gene is possibly TRBD2 (6 bases). The CDR3 has 14 amino acids. Germline CDR1 SGDLS, CDR2 YYNGEE. Trimming cost V 0 bases and J 4 bases, with 10 bases left between them. The CDR3 bases are TGTGCCAGCAGCGTAGGGGGAGGAGGAGAGACCCAGTACTTC. This encodes CASSVGGGGETQYF.

The chain recombines TRBV14 with TRBJ1-3; tentative D call: TRBD1 (6 bases). CDR3 length equals 14 residues. Germline V gives CDR1 SGHDN, CDR2 FVKESK. V was cut by 4 bases and J by 0 bases, with 7 bases left in between. The CDR3 DNA sequence: TGTGCCAGCAGCCGGGACATCTCTGGAAACACCATATATTTT. Translating it yields CASSRDISGNTIYF.

The rearrangement joins TRBV6-6 to TRBJ2-5, with 9 bases that match TRBD2. CDR1 and CDR2 from the germline V gene are MNHNY and SVGAGI (reference sequence). The V segment lost 7 bases and the J segment 5 bases; nucleotides outside the gene matches: 14. This CDR3 is built from 16 residues. This CDR3 reads CASKTAGGGLGETQYF. The CDR3, as DNA: TGTGCCAGCAAAACAGCGGGAGGTGGACTAGGGGAGACCCAGTACTTC.

The chain joins TRBV14 to TRBJ2-1; 7 bases align to TRBD1. The length of the CDR3 is 14 residues. In germline, CDR1 is SGHDN, CDR2 FVKESK. V was clipped by 4 bases and J by 6 bases; unmatched bases: 6. CDR3 DNA sequence: TGTGCCAGCAGCCTTCTCTCAGGGGGCAATGAGCAGTTCTTC. It codes for CASSLLSGGNEQFF.

The chain has TRBV5-6 and TRBJ2-1; 10 nucleotides line up with TRBD2. There are 15 residues in the CDR3. In germline, CDR1 is SGHDT, CDR2 YYEEEE. With 3 bases clipped from V and 6 bases from J, the junction kept 6 bases outside the gene matches. The CDR3 region is CASSYGTSEVNEQFF. DNA of the CDR3: TGTGCCAGCAGCTACGGGACTAGCGAAGTCAATGAGCAGTTCTTC.

CDR3 in amino acids: CASSSTDYTEAFF. In DNA form, the CDR3 reads TGTGCCAGCAGCTCGACTGATTACACTGAAGCTTTCTTT. V usage is TRBV11-2 and J usage is TRBJ1-1; D gene uncertain. The CDR3 has 13 residues. The germline V gene encodes CDR1 SGHAT and CDR2 FQNNGV. The V gene lost 4 bases and the J gene lost 3 bases, with 9 bases spanning the gap.

The genes are TRBV6-1 and TRBJ2-3; 7 nucleotides align to TRBD1. This CDR3 region has 16 residues. V lost 6 bases and J lost 0; bases outside the gene matches: 9. Germline loops: CDR1 MNHNS, CDR2 SASEGT. The CDR3 protein is CASRETGAFSTDTQYF. CDR3 nucleotide sequence: TGTGCCAGCAGGGAAACAGGGGCCTTTAGCACAGATACGCAGTATTTT.

The chain is built from TRBV2 and TRBJ2-3; no firm D call. The CDR3 loop spans 13 amino acids. Per germline, CDR1 SNHLY and CDR2 FYNNEI. V lost 2 bases and J lost 1, with 4 bases in between. CDR3 DNA: TGTGCCAGCAGTGAACTCCGCACAGATACGCAGTATTTT. Translating gives CASSELRTDTQYF.

This chain links TRBV28 with TRBJ2-7; no firm D call. The V gene lost 2 bases and the J gene lost 2 bases, with 4 bases spanning the gap. This CDR3 region has 12 residues. The germline CDR1 and CDR2 sequences are MDHEN and SYDVKM. The chain's CDR3 is CASSLEAYEQYF. CDR3 bases: TGTGCCAGCAGTTTAGAGGCCTACGAGCAGTACTTC.

CDR3 DNA: TGCGCCAGCAACTCCCGGTCGAATGAAAAACTGTTTTTT. This encodes CASNSRSNEKLFF. The J gene is TRBJ1-4, the V gene TRBV5-1, with D unclear. Germline CDR1 and CDR2: SGHRS and YFSETQ. V lost 6 bases, J lost 5 bases, and 11 bases lay in between. This CDR3 is built from 13 residues.

Here the CDR3 DNA reads TGTGCCAGCAGTTACGGGCAGGACACTGAAGCTTTCTTT. It is translated as CASSYGQDTEAFF. The chain combines TRBV6-5 with TRBJ1-1; D is ambiguous. Germline loops: CDR1 MNHEY, CDR2 SVGAGI. The ends were cut back, 2 bases at V and 3 bases at J, with 7 bases in the middle. The CDR3 contains 13 residues.

This clone occurred once. The chain uses TRBV7-9 and TRBJ2-3, with 13 nucleotides matching TRBD2. The germline V gene encodes CDR1 SEHNR and CDR2 FQNEAQ (reference sequence). V gave up 3 bases and J gave up 2 bases; unmatched junction bases: 11. CDR3 length equals 19 residues. Here the CDR3 reads CASSFRLAGGPESTDTQYF. CDR3 coding DNA: TGTGCCAGCAGCTTTAGACTAGCGGGGGGTCCGGAATCCACAGATACGCAGTATTTT.

There are a few counts of this clone. The genes are TRBV5-4 and TRBJ1-2; D uncertain. V lost 3 bases to trimming and J lost 4 bases, with 16 bases between them. The CDR3 has 15 amino acids. Germline CDR1 is SGHNT and CDR2 is YYREEE (reference sequence). CDR3: CASSSPIGYPYGYTF. CDR3 sequence (DNA): TGTGCCAGCAGCTCCCCCATCGGGTACCCCTATGGCTACACCTTC.

The chain uses TRBV7-9 and TRBJ1-5; tentatively, D is TRBD1 (6 bases). The germline V gene has CDR1 SEHNR and CDR2 FQNEAQ (reference sequence). The CDR3 length is 13 residues. The ends were cut back, 7 bases at V and 3 bases at J, with 10 bases in the middle. The CDR3 DNA reads as TGTGCCAGCAATCGACAGGACAATCAGCCCCAGCATTTT. Translation gives CASNRQDNQPQHF.

The rearrangement uses TRBV5-6 and TRBJ2-7; D gene ambiguous. The V gene's germline CDR1 is SGHDT and CDR2 YYEEEE. This CDR3 spans 11 amino acids. V was trimmed by 2 bases and J by 5 bases, leaving 5 bases between them. This CDR3 reads CASSFNHEQYF. Here the CDR3 DNA reads TGTGCCAGCAGCTTCAATCACGAGCAGTACTTC. The full variable domain, with the rest looked up from reference TRBV5-6 and TRBJ2-7, is DAGVTQSPTHLIKTRGQQVTLRCSPKSGHDTVSWYQQALGQGPQFIFQYYEEEERQRGNFPDRFSGHQFPNYSSELNVNALLLGDSALYLCASSFNHEQYFGPGTRLTVT.